Given below is one T cell receptor beta chain in context. The antigen is unknown. Roughly 9.8 milliliters of peripheral blood were drawn from each donor. Per sample, a minimum of 6.5 million PBMCs were isolated. Then a second PCR, running roughly 7 to 11 cycles, was carried out with a sample-barcoded 5' primer and a J-beta primer mix. Every sample produced at least 3 million CDR3-containing paired-end reads. MiXCR was run by TCRdb on the 5' RACE reads, yielding one entry per CDR3 protein. The sample shows some 1,500,000 distinct CDR3 sequences, approximately 43% of them seen only once. The sample belongs to a study of blood T cells in healthy people across ages. Findings of the study overall: Possibly, changes in expanded clonotypes were confounded because donor CMV status was unknown.

The sequence derives from a woman between 18 and 29 years old in good health. Sample: blood.

CDR3 nucleotides: TGTGCCAGCAGTACCCGGGACAGGCCTTCCAGGCAGTTCTTC. Translating it yields CASSTRDRPSRQFF. The chain links TRBV6-5 to TRBJ2-1; TRBD1 agrees at 8 bases. The germline CDR1 and CDR2 sequences are MNHEY and SVGAGI. CDR3 length: 14 amino acids. Germline trimming cut 5 bases from V and 12 bases from J; bases unmatched to any gene: 12.